This T cell receptor (beta chain) derives from a study of human T cells and chemical hapten exposure. Indicated time point: patch test 1, 2 weeks after DPC sensitization. Treatment in this sample: therapeutic diphenylcyclopropenone sensitization with weekly scalp DPC. Each CDR3 protein gets one entry after TCRdb re-called the RACE reads with MiXCR. The table lists roughly 190,000 distinct CDR3 sequences, about 20% of them singletons. CDR3 size: 15 residues. Trimming removed 4 bases from V and 0 bases from J; junction bases left unmatched: 6. Looked up from germline, CDR1 is SGHVS and CDR2 is FQNEAQ. This clonotype was observed a few times.

The receptor comes from a woman aged 45 to 65 with alopecia areata. Some clones in this sample may be carry-over from other donors' samples. J is TRBJ2-7 and V is TRBV7-8, with 7 bases aligning to TRBD1. This sample comprised whole blood, obtained in connection with sensitization to the hapten diphenylcyclopropenone (DPC). In DNA, the CDR3 is TGTGCCAGCAGCTCGGACAGGATAGTCTCCTACGAGCAGTACTTC. Residues: CASSSDRIVSYEQYF.